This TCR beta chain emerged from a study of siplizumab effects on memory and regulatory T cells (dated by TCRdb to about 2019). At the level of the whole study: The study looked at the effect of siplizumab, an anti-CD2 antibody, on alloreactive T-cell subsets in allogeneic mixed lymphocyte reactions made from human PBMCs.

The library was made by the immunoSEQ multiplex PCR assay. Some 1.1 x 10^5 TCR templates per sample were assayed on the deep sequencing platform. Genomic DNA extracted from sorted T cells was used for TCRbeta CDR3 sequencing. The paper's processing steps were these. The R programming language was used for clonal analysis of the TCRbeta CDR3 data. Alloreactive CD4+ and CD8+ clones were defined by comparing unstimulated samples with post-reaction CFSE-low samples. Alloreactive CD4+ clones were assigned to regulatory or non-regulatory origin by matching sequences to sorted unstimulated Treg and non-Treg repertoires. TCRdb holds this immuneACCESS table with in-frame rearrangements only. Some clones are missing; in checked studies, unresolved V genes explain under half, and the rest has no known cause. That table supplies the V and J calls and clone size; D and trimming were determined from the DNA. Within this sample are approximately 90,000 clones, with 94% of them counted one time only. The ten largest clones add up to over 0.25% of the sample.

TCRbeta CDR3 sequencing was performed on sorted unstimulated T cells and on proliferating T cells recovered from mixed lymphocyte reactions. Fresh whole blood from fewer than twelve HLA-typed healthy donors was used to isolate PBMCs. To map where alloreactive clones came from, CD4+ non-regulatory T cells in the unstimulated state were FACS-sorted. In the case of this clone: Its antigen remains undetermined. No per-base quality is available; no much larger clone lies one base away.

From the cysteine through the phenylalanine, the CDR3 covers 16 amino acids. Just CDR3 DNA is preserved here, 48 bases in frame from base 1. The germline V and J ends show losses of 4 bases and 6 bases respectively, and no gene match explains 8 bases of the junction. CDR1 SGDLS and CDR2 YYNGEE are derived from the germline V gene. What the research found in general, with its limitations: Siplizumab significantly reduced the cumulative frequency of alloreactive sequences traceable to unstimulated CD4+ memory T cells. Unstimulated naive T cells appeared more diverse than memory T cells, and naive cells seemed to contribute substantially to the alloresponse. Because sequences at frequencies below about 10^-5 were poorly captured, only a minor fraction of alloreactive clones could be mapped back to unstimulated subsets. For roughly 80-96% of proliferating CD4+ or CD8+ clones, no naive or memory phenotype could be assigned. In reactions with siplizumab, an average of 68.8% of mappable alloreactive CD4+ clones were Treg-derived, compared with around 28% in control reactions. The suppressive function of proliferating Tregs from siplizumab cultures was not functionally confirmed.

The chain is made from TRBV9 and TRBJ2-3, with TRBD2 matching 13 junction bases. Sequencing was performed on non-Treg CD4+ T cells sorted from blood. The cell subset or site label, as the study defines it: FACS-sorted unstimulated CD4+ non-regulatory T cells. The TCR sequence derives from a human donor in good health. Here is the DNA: TGTGCCAGCAGCCCCGGGACTAGCGGGGTCAGTGATACGCAGTATTTT. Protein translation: CASSPGTSGVSDTQYF. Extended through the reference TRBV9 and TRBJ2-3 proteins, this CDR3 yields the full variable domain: DSGVTQTPKHLITATGQRVTLRCSPRSGDLSVYWYQQSLDQGLQFLIQYYNGEERAKGNILERFSAQQFPDLHSELNLSSLELGDSALYFCASSPGTSGVSDTQYFGPGTRLTVL.